A selection of T cell receptor beta chains follows, all from one sample in a study of PD-L1 blockade in urothelial cancer. This table comes from immunoSEQ multiplex PCR, and its TCRdb copy is limited to in-frame clones, with some not included. The repertoire holds approximately 50,000 clones, with roughly 86% as singletons. This specimen was PBMCs, taken around atezolizumab (anti-PD-L1) treatment. Source of these receptors: a man aged 55 to 70 with urothelial cancer. Both conserved end residues are trimmed from each CDR3.

v_gene	len	j_gene	CDR3aa
TRBV5-1	12	TRBJ1-6	ASTLEGKGSPLH
TRBV6-5	13	TRBJ1-1	ASSRSRVLNTEAF
TRBV29-1	11	TRBJ2-3	SVDGFQRDTQY
TRBV7-9	12	TRBJ2-5	AGTRAESSETQY
TRBV10-1	12	TRBJ1-1	ASSGRKASTEAF
TRBV6-4	12	TRBJ2-1	ASSASGGSNEQF
TRBV6-6	14	TRBJ2-1	ASRVKRDRAYNEQF
TRBV25-1	13	TRBJ2-3	ASSEFRGGRDTQY
TRBV2	10	TRBJ1-2	ASSEVTPGYT
TRBV7-9	12	TRBJ1-1	ASSLATGVGEAF
TRBV10-1	12	TRBJ2-1	ASSGGLVGNEQF
TRBV19	15	TRBJ2-7	ASSIGLAETSTYEQY
TRBV4-2	11	TRBJ2-7	ASSRPGEREQY
TRBV5-4	12	TRBJ2-5	ASSSGQSPETQY